This T cell receptor (beta chain) was profiled in a study of tumor-infiltrating lymphocytes in primary liver carcinoma. Reverse transcription of 500 ng total RNA with a constant-region primer produced TCR beta cDNA. Employing slightly modified ARM-PCR, three nested multiplex PCR rounds were run, and these gave rise to the TCR beta libraries. TCRdb redid the calling of the multiplex PCR reads with MiXCR, one entry per CDR3 protein. The sample includes fewer than 150,000 distinct CDR3 sequences, around 60% of them seen just once. Co-extracting RNA and DNA was done with roughly 17-33 mg of unsorted bulk tissue as input. Resection treated the patients' primary liver carcinoma. Sequenced input: liver tumor tissue from sampling region 1. This sample's subset: tumor region T1, superior pole. The clonotype was recovered from a woman between 55 and 75 years old with primary liver carcinoma and hepatitis B virus infection.

CDR3 bases: TGTGCCAGCAGCTTGGAGGGCTACGAGCAGTACTTC. As protein: CASSLEGYEQYF. V is TRBV5-4 and J is TRBJ2-7; D unclear. Germline V gene lookup returns CDR1 SGHNT and CDR2 YYREEE (reference sequence). The CDR3 totals 12 residues. Trimming removed 0 bases at V and 3 bases at J, with 4 bases between.